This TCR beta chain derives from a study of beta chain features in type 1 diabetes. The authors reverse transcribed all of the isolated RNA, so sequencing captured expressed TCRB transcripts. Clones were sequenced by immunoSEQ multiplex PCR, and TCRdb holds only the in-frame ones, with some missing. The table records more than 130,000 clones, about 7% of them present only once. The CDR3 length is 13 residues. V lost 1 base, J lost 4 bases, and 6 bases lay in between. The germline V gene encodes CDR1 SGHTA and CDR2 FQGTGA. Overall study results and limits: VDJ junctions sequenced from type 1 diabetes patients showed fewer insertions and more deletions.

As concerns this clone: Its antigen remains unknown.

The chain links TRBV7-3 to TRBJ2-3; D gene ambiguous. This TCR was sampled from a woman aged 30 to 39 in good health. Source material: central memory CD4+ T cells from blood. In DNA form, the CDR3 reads TGTGCCAGCAGCTTAATGGCGGCAGATACGCAGTATTTT. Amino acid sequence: CASSLMAADTQYF. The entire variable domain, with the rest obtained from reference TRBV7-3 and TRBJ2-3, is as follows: GAGVSQTPSNKVTEKGKYVELRCDPISGHTALYWYRQSLGQGPEFLIYFQGTGAADDSGLPNDRFFAVRPEGSVSTLKIQRTERGDSAVYLCASSLMAADTQYFGPGTRLTVL.